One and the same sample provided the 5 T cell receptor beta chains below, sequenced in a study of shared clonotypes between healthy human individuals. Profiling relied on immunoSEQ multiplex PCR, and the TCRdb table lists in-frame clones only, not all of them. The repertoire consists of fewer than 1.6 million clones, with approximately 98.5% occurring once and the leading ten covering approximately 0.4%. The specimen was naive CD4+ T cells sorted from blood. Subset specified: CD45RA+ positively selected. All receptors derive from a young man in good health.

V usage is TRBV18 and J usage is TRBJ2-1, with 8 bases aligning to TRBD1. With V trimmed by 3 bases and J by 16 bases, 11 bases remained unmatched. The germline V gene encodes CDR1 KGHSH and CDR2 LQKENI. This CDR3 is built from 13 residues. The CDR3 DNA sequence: TGTGCCAGCTCACCTACGACAGGGGATTGGGCTTTCTTC. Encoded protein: CASSPTTGDWAFF. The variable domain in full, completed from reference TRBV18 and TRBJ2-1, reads NAGVMQNPRHLVRRRGQEARLRCSPMKGHSHVYWYRQLPEEGLKFMVYLQKENIIDESGMPKERFSAEFPKEGPSILRIQQVVRGDSAAYFCASSPTTGDWAFFGPGTRLTVL.

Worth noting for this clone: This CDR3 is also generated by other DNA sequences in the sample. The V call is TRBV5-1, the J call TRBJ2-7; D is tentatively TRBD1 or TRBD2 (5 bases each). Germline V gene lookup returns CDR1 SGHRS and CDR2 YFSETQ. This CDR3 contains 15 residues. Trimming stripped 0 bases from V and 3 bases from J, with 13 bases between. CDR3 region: CASSLAPGPDYEQYF. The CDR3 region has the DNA TGCGCCAGCAGCTTGGCGCCGGGGCCAGACTACGAGCAGTACTTC.

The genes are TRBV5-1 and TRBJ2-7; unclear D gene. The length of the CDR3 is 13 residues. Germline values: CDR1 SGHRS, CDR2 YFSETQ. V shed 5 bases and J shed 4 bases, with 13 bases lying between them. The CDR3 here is CASSMGSSYEQYF. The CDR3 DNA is TGCGCCAGCAGTATGGGCAGCTCGTACGAGCAGTACTTC.

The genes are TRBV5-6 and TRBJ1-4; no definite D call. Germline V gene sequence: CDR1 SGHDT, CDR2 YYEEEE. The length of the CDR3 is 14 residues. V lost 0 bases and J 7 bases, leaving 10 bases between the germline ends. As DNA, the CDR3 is TGTGCCAGCAGCTTGGTGGGGAGAGGTGAAAAACTGTTTTTT. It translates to CASSLVGRGEKLFF.

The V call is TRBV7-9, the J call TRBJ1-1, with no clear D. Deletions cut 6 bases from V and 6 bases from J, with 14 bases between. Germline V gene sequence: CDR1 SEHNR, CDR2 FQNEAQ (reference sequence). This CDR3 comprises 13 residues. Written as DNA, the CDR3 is TGTGCCAGCAGTCCGAGCGGGTGGTCTGAAGCTTTCTTT. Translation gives CASSPSGWSEAFF.